Reported below is one TCR beta chain. Its cognate antigen is unknown. TCRdb's table, derived via immunoSEQ multiplex PCR, lists solely in-frame clones and lacks some. This sample has some 40,000 clones, with 91% found just once. The data are from a study of OX40 agonist ivuxolimab in advanced cancers. Study information: The study gave patients intravenous ivuxolimab at 0.01 to 10 mg/kg every 2 weeks. Head and neck, renal cell, melanoma or hepatocellular carcinoma were the cancers that dose-escalation patients had.

The CDR3 spans 15 residues. Trimming took 5 bases from V and 5 from J, leaving 18 bases between them. Germline CDR1 and CDR2: LNHDA and SQIVND (reference sequence). Study-level findings and limits: At doses 0.1 to 3.0 mg/kg, CD4+ and CD8+ clones expanded.

The V call is TRBV19, the J call TRBJ1-1; the D gene is possibly TRBD1 (6 bases). The TCR originated in an adult with an advanced solid tumor such as melanoma, head and neck, liver or kidney cancer. Sequencing was performed on CD4+ or CD8+ T cells sorted from blood, taken in a trial of the OX40 agonist ivuxolimab. DNA for the CDR3: TGTGCCAGTAGTTTCCGGGACATAAGAGGGACTGAAGCTTTCTTT. Translation: CASSFRDIRGTEAFF.